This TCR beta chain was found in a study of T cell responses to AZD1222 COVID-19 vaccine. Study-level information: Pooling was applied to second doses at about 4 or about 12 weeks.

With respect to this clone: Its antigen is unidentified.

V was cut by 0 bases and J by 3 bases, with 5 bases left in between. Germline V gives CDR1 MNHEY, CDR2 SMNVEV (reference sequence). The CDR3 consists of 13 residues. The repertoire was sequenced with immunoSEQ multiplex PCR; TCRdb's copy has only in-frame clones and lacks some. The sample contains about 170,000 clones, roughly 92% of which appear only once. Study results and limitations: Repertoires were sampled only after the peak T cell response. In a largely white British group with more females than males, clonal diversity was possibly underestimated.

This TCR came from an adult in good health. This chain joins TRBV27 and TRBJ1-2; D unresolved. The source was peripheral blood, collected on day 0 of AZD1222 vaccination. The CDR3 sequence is CASSLSRDYGYTF. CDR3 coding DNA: TGTGCCAGCAGTTTATCCCGGGACTATGGCTACACCTTC.